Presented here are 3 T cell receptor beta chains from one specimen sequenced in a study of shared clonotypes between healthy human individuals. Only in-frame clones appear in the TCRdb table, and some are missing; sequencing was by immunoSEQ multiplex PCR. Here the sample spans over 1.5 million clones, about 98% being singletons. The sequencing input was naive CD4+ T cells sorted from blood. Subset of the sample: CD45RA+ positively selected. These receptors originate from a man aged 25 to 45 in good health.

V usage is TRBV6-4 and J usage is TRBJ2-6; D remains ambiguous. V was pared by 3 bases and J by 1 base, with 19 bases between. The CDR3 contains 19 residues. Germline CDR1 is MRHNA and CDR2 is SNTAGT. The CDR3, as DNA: TGTGCCAGCAGTGAATATCCCACTGTACTTATTTCTGGGGCCAACGTCCTGACTTTC. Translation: CASSEYPTVLISGANVLTF.

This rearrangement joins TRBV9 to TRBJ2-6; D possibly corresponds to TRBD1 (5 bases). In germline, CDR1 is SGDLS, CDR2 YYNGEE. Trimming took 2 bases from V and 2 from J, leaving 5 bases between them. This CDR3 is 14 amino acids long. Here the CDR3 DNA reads TGTGCCAGCAGCGTCAGGGCTGGGGCCAACGTCCTGACTTTC. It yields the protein CASSVRAGANVLTF.

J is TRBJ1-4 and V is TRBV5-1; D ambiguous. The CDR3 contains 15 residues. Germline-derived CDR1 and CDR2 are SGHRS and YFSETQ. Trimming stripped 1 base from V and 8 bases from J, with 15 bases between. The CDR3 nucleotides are TGCGCCAGCAGCTTGCTCGGGCCAGCGGGCGAAAAACTGTTTTTT. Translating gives CASSLLGPAGEKLFF.